This T cell receptor (beta chain) was obtained from a study of a mutant IDH1 vaccine in newly diagnosed glioma. Study as a whole: Once 4-6 weeks had passed after radiotherapy alone, vaccination started, or it started with temozolomide cycles. Averaging around 42 years of age, treated patients were about 62% male and 37.5% female. Patients got radiotherapy, temozolomide, or both beforehand, and most got both. The timing of visit V12 was week 35, and that of visit V13 was week 47.

CDR1 and CDR2 from the germline V gene are LNHDA and SQIVND (reference sequence). The CDR3 totals 15 residues. V was pared by 5 bases and J by 8 bases, with 18 bases between. TCRdb keeps only in-frame clones here, not all; method: immunoSEQ multiplex PCR. Among tens of thousands of clones listed, around four fifths were seen once. Regarding time point: week 35, safety follow-up. One vaccine dose held 300 ug of mutant IDH1 20-mer peptide and came with topical imiquimod. In the case of this clone: The antigen is unknown.

The sequence was obtained from a woman aged 18-30 years with glioma. The chain uses TRBV19 and TRBJ1-4; weak D call: TRBD1 (6 bases). Sample: PBMCs, taken from a glioma patient whose treatment included an IDH1 peptide vaccine. This chain's CDR3 is CASSPLDSQGEKLFF. CDR3 nucleotides: TGTGCCAGTAGTCCCTTAGACAGCCAGGGGGAAAAACTGTTTTTT.